This T cell receptor beta chain was found in a study of T cell responses to AZD1222 COVID-19 vaccine. Overall study findings and caveats: Rises in breadth and depth of Spike-specific TCRs came after two AZD1222 doses. Reportedly, nearly half the spike-specific TCRs target unmutated variant regions. A mostly white British donor set with more females was recruited, and clonal diversity was possibly underestimated. Repertoires were sampled only after the peak T cell response.

In germline, CDR1 is MGHRA, CDR2 YSYEKL. The CDR3 covers 14 residues. V was cut by 0 bases and J by 4 bases, with 9 bases left in between. About this clone itself: Its antigen remains unknown.

Some clones are missing from TCRdb's copy, which holds only in-frame ones; the method was immunoSEQ multiplex PCR. Counted here are some 67,000 clones, roughly four fifths occurring once; the ten biggest clones make up roughly 6.5%. The sequenced sample was peripheral blood, obtained 28 days after the second AZD1222 dose. The chain combines TRBV4-1 with TRBJ1-2; D is unresolved. The origin of this receptor is an adult who received the AZD1222 COVID-19 vaccine. CDR3: CASSQEEQIYGYTF. CDR3 bases: TGCGCCAGCAGCCAAGAGGAACAGATCTATGGCTACACCTTC.